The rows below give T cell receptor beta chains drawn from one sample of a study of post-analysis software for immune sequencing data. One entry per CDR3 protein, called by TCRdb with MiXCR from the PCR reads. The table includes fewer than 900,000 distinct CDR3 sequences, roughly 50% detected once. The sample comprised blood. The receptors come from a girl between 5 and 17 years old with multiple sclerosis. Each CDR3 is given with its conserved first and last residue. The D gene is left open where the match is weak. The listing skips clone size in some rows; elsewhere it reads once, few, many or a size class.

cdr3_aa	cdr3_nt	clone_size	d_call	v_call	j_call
CSARDPSAAADNEQFF	TGCAGTGCTAGAGATCCCAGCGCGGCAGCGGACAATGAGCAGTTCTTC	once	-	TRBV20-1	TRBJ2-1
CASSLATQQSVQPQHF	TGTGCCAGCAGCCTTGCCACCCAGCAGAGTGTTCAGCCCCAGCATTTT	-	-	TRBV7-9	TRBJ1-5
CSARGLGESTQYF	TGCAGTGCTAGGGGACTAGGCGAAAGTACGCAGTATTTT	-	TRBD2	TRBV20-1	TRBJ2-3
CASSADRGRQPQHF	TGTGCCAGCAGTGCCGACAGGGGTCGTCAGCCCCAGCATTTT	-	TRBD1	TRBV6-1	TRBJ1-5
CASSLRGHAYEQFF	TGTGCCAGCAGTTTAAGGGGGCACGCCTATGAGCAGTTCTTC	-	TRBD1	TRBV12-3/TRBV12-4	TRBJ2-1
CASSADSVSYNEQFF	TGTGCCAGCAGCGCGGACAGTGTGTCCTACAATGAGCAGTTCTTC	-	-	TRBV7-8	TRBJ2-1
CASSLVTDKNIQYF	TGTGCCAGCAGCTTAGTGACTGACAAAAACATTCAGTACTTC	-	-	TRBV7-9	TRBJ2-4
CASSSGAAHTQYF	TGTGCCAGCAGCTCCGGGGCCGCCCATACGCAGTATTTT	-	-	TRBV7-9	TRBJ2-3
CASSRYSGSVYEQYF	TGTGCCAGCAGCCGTTATAGCGGGAGCGTCTACGAGCAGTACTTC	-	TRBD2	TRBV5-6	TRBJ2-7
CASSDRTGSGNTIYF	TGTGCCAGCAGCGACCGGACAGGCTCTGGAAACACCATATATTTT	-	TRBD1	TRBV9	TRBJ1-3
CASSYSMGIYEQYF	TGTGCCAGCAGTTACTCGATGGGTATTTACGAGCAGTACTTC	-	-	TRBV6-5	TRBJ2-7
CASSAKGQGAYNEQFF	TGTGCCAGCAGCGCAAAAGGACAGGGGGCTTACAATGAGCAGTTCTTC	once	TRBD1	TRBV9	TRBJ2-1
CASTPAGAGTDTQYF	TGCGCCAGCACACCGGCGGGGGCAGGCACAGATACGCAGTATTTT	-	-	TRBV5-1	TRBJ2-3
CASSQAASAYNEQFF	TGCGCCAGCAGCCAAGCTGCTAGCGCCTACAATGAGCAGTTCTTC	few	-	TRBV4-3	TRBJ2-1
CASSQDLGARTYEQYF	TGTGCCAGCAGCCAAGATCTGGGGGCGCGAACCTACGAGCAGTACTTC	-	-	TRBV4-2	TRBJ2-7
CASSPWTGEETQYF	TGTGCCAGCAGTCCTTGGACTGGTGAAGAGACCCAGTACTTC	few	-	TRBV27	TRBJ2-5
CASSSIEPSTDTQYF	TGTGCCAGCAGTAGCATAGAGCCTAGCACAGATACGCAGTATTTT	-	-	TRBV6-1	TRBJ2-3
CASSYSSDSTYGYTF	TGTGCCAGCAGTTACTCCTCCGACAGTACCTATGGCTACACCTTC	few	-	TRBV6-5	TRBJ1-2
CASSYSGTGDTYEQYF	TGTGCCAGCAGTTACTCGGGGACAGGGGATACCTACGAGCAGTACTTC	few	TRBD1	TRBV6-5	TRBJ2-7
CASSLASGRAWEQYF	TGTGCCAGCAGTTTAGCTAGCGGGAGGGCCTGGGAGCAGTACTTC	-	TRBD2	TRBV12-3/TRBV12-4	TRBJ2-7